This entry features one TCR beta chain sequence. The CDR3 extends over 13 amino acids. Germline-derived CDR1 and CDR2 are SGDLS and YYNGEE. Trimming pared 5 bases from V and 6 bases from J, leaving 15 bases between. The data were taken from a study of CD8 T cells in Susac syndrome. CD8+ and CD4+ T cells from blood underwent TCR beta sequencing. TEMRA cells underwent FACS enrichment and CD8+ and CD4+ T cells underwent negative isolation. RNA, at roughly 0.45 to 1 ug, was reverse transcribed with random hexamers. Amplification of TCR beta CDR3 spanned 54 Vbeta and 13 Jbeta via immunoSEQ multiplex PCR. Each CDR3 protein is one row after TCRdb ran MiXCR on the immunoSEQ multiplex PCR reads. The table includes about 120,000 distinct CDR3 sequences, roughly 91% detected once.

The source material was CD4+ T cells from PBMCs. The chain has TRBV9 and TRBJ2-7, with no clear D. The TCR sequence derives from a human donor in good health. CDR3 amino acids: CASSPRSRLEQYF. Here the CDR3 DNA reads TGTGCCAGCAGTCCCCGGAGTAGGCTCGAGCAGTACTTC.